This T cell receptor beta chain stems from a study of CD8+ T cells in alopecia areata. Regarding treatment: oral pan-JAK inhibitor, 5-10 mg twice daily. With 7 bases removed from V and 6 bases from J, the gap between germline ends came to 12 bases. This CDR3 has 13 amino acids. Per germline, CDR1 MDHEN and CDR2 SYDVKM. RNA, once extracted, was reverse transcribed into cDNA for use as the sequencing template. Clones were read by immunoSEQ multiplex PCR, and TCRdb kept only the in-frame ones, dropping some. The table lists over 250,000 clones, 60% of them singletons. The material was CD4+ T cells sorted from blood, obtained at week 52, from a patient treated with tofacitinib. This chain links TRBV28 with TRBJ1-4, with TRBD1 as a possible D gene (6 bases). This receptor was identified in a human donor with alopecia areata. The CDR3 region has the DNA TGTGCCAGCACTACAGGGATGGATGAAAAACTGTTTTTT. Its translation: CASTTGMDEKLFF.